A selection of T cell receptor beta chains follows, all from one sample in a study of technical replicates of blood from a handful of donors. Data came from immunoSEQ multiplex PCR; TCRdb stores just in-frame clones and leaves some out. The sample has tens of thousands of clones; 90% are singletons. Sequenced sample: PBMCs. The receptors shown here come from a human donor in good health. Some clones in this sample may be carry-over from other donors' samples. CDR3s include the opening cysteine and the closing phenylalanine or tryptophan. A D gene is named only where the DNA matches it firmly. A row's size may be missing; if present it is once, few, many or a size class.

>TRBJ1-5|TRBD1|.|TRBV6-4
TGTGCCAGCAGTGGAGGGACAGGGGGCACTCAGCCCCAGCATTTT
CASSGGTGGTQPQHF
>TRBJ2-1|.|.|TRBV6-1
TGTGCCAGCACCCTTGGCCACAATGAGCAGTTCTTC
CASTLGHNEQFF
>TRBJ2-7|.|.|TRBV7-3
TGTGCCAGCAGAAGGGGCCAGGGGTTCGAGCAGTACTTC
CASRRGQGFEQYF
>TRBJ2-3|.|.|TRBV28
TGTGCCAGCAGGCCGGGGAAAAGCACAGATACGCAGTATTTT
CASRPGKSTDTQYF
>TRBJ2-7|.|.|TRBV29-1
TGCAGCGCCCGGACTTCTACAACCTACGAGCAGTACTTC
CSARTSTTYEQYF
>TRBJ1-3|.|.|TRBV7-8
TGTGCCAGCAGCTTATCTCTTAACTCTGGAAACACCATATATTTT
CASSLSLNSGNTIYF
>TRBJ2-1|TRBD2|.|TRBV19
TGTGCCAGTAGTATGAGCGGGAGCGGGCAGTTCTTC
CASSMSGSGQFF
>TRBJ2-2|TRBD1|.|TRBV29-1
TGCAGCGCCCACGAGACAGGGGCGGTCACCGGGGAGCTGTTTTTT
CSAHETGAVTGELFF
>TRBJ1-2|.|.|TRBV30
TGTGCCTGGAGCGAAACAAGTAACTATGGCTACACCTTC
CAWSETSNYGYTF
>TRBJ2-7|.|.|TRBV6-5
TGTGCCAGCAGGGGGATGCGGGACTCCTACGAGCAGTACTTC
CASRGMRDSYEQYF
>TRBJ1-5|TRBD1|.|TRBV2
TGTGCCAGCAGCCTGACAGGGGAGGATGATCAGCCCCAGCATTTT
CASSLTGEDDQPQHF
>TRBJ1-5|.|.|TRBV2
TGTGCCAGCGGGGGCGGAGGCAATCAGCCCCAGCATTTT
CASGGGGNQPQHF
>TRBJ1-2|TRBD1|.|TRBV6-5
TGTGCCAGCAGTCGGGACAGGCGGGTTGGTGGCTACACCTTC
CASSRDRRVGGYTF
>TRBJ1-1|.|.|TRBV19
TGTGCCAGTAGCCCCGGAGGACTCGGAGGTGGCACTGAAGCTTTCTTT
CASSPGGLGGGTEAFF
>TRBJ2-7|TRBD2|.|TRBV19
TGTGCCAGTAGTACGACTAGCGGGGCCTACGAGCAGTACTTC
CASSTTSGAYEQYF
>TRBJ2-1|TRBD2|.|TRBV7-2
TGTGCCAGCAGCTTATTCGCTAGCGGGATGACGGGGAATGAGCAGTTCTTC
CASSLFASGMTGNEQFF
>TRBJ2-1|TRBD2|.|TRBV7-9
TGTGCCAGCAGCTTAGCCGGACTAGCGGGGGGGCTCGAGCAGTTCTTC
CASSLAGLAGGLEQFF
>TRBJ1-1|.|.|TRBV5-1
TGCGCCAGCAGCCTCCTAGACAGTCACACTGAAGCTTTCTTT
CASSLLDSHTEAFF
>TRBJ2-2|TRBD2|once|TRBV11-2
TGTGCCAGCAGCCGAAGTAGCGGGGGGTTCACCGGGGAGCTGTTTTTT
CASSRSSGGFTGELFF
>TRBJ1-1|TRBD1|.|TRBV5-1
TGCGCCAGCAACGGGGACAGGGGGGAAGCTTTCTTT
CASNGDRGEAFF
>TRBJ1-5|TRBD1|.|TRBV13
TGTGCCAGCAGCTCTACAGGGGGCGCGACATATAGCAATCAGCCCCAGCATTTT
CASSSTGGATYSNQPQHF
>TRBJ1-5|.|once|TRBV7-9
TGTGCCAGCAGCTTTTCCCCCAGCGAAGGCAATCAGCCCCAGCATTTT
CASSFSPSEGNQPQHF
>TRBJ1-5|.|.|TRBV5-6
TGTGCCAGCAGCTTCGGACAAAGCAATCAGCCCCAGCATTTT
CASSFGQSNQPQHF
>TRBJ1-2|.|.|TRBV18
TGTGCCAGCTCACCACCGAACGAGGGAAACTATGGCTACACCTTC
CASSPPNEGNYGYTF
>TRBJ1-5|.|.|TRBV4-3
TGCGCCAGCAGCACGGGTGTGTTAGATAGCAATCAGCCCCAGCATTTT
CASSTGVLDSNQPQHF
>TRBJ2-4|.|.|TRBV7-2
TGTGCCAGCAGCCCCAGACAGGCCCCCAAAAACATTCAGTACTTC
CASSPRQAPKNIQYF
>TRBJ1-3|.|.|TRBV5-1
TGCGCCAGCAGCTTGGGTGGCAGCGGACGAAACACCATATATTTT
CASSLGGSGRNTIYF
>TRBJ2-2|.|once|TRBV2
TGTGCCAGCAGCCCGCTTCGCGACACCGGGGAGCTGTTTTTT
CASSPLRDTGELFF
>TRBJ1-5|.|.|TRBV10-3
TGTGCCATCAGTGATGGGGGGGAGGGACGGCCCCAGCATTTT
CAISDGGEGRPQHF
>TRBJ2-4|TRBD2|.|TRBV15
TGTGCCACCAGCGATGGGACTAGCGGCGACGGAAACATTCAGTACTTC
CATSDGTSGDGNIQYF
>TRBJ2-3|TRBD2|.|TRBV7-9
TGTGCCAGCAGCTTGACTAGCGGGAGTATAGATACGCAGTATTTT
CASSLTSGSIDTQYF
>TRBJ2-7|.|.|TRBV14
TGTGCCAGCAGCCCCGTATCGTCTAGCGAGCAGTACTTC
CASSPVSSSEQYF
>TRBJ2-5|TRBD2|.|TRBV12-5
TGTGCTAGTGGTTTGCGGGGGGAAGAGACCCAGTACTTC
CASGLRGEETQYF
>TRBJ2-7|.|.|TRBV4-3
TGCGCCAGCAGCCAAGAAGCAGGGGCCTACGAGCAGTACTTC
CASSQEAGAYEQYF
>TRBJ2-5|.|.|TRBV5-1
TGCGCCAGCAGCTTGGACTTTCGAGGGAGAGGTATGGAGACCCAGTACTTC
CASSLDFRGRGMETQYF
>TRBJ2-1|TRBD2|.|TRBV5-6
TGTGCCAGCAGCCCGACTAGCGGGAGCTCCTACAATGAGCAGTTCTTC
CASSPTSGSSYNEQFF
>TRBJ1-6|.|.|TRBV18
TGTGCCAGCTCAAGGAACAGGGATTCACCCCTCCACTTT
CASSRNRDSPLHF
>TRBJ2-7|TRBD1|.|TRBV11-3
TGTGCCAGCAGCCCTCGACAGGGGGCGAACGAGCAGTACTTC
CASSPRQGANEQYF
>TRBJ2-2|.|once|TRBV7-2
TGTGCCAGCAGCCGTTTAGTGGCGGGGTGGAACACCGGGGAGCTGTTTTTT
CASSRLVAGWNTGELFF
>TRBJ2-1|TRBD1|.|TRBV6-6
TGTGCCAGCAGTTCAGGTGGGACAGGGAACAATGAGCAGTTCTTC
CASSSGGTGNNEQFF
>TRBJ2-7|TRBD2|.|TRBV6-5
TGTGCCACCACCAGACCGGGGGGCTCCTACGAGCAGTACTTC
CATTRPGGSYEQYF
>TRBJ1-1|.|.|TRBV15
TGTGCCACCAGCAGAGACGGCCAGGGTTCCACTGAAGCTTTCTTT
CATSRDGQGSTEAFF
>TRBJ1-5|.|.|TRBV18
TGTGCCAGCTCACCCGGGTTGGGTCAGCCCCAGCATTTT
CASSPGLGQPQHF
>TRBJ2-7|.|.|TRBV10-3
TGTGCCATCAGTGAGAGTAGCTCCTACGAGCAGTACTTC
CAISESSSYEQYF
>TRBJ2-1|TRBD1|.|TRBV4-1
TGCGCCAGCAGCCAAGGGGACAGGGCGGTTAATGAGCAGTTCTTC
CASSQGDRAVNEQFF
>TRBJ1-4|TRBD1|.|TRBV5-1
TGCGCCAGCAGCTTGGAGGGACAGGGGTATGAAAAACTGTTTTTT
CASSLEGQGYEKLFF
>TRBJ1-1|.|.|TRBV30
TGTGCCTGGGGAGGAGGGAGAAGTAGCACTGAAGCTTTCTTT
CAWGGGRSSTEAFF
>TRBJ2-3|TRBD1|.|TRBV18
TGTGCCAGCTCACCACCGTTGCTCCGCATGGGACAGGGAGCCACAGATACGCAGTATTTT
CASSPPLLRMGQGATDTQYF
>TRBJ2-2|.|.|TRBV13
TGTGCCAGCAGCCCAGGGGACCGGGGGGCGACGAACACCGGGGAGCTGTTTTTT
CASSPGDRGATNTGELFF
>TRBJ1-6|.|.|TRBV19
TGTGCCAGTAGTGCTGGAGGGGTGGGGAATTCACCCCTCCACTTT
CASSAGGVGNSPLHF
>TRBJ1-2|TRBD1|.|TRBV25-1
TGTGCCAGCAGTGGAACAGGGGGCGCTTATGGCTACACCTTC
CASSGTGGAYGYTF
>TRBJ2-7|TRBD1|.|TRBV18
TGTGCCAGCCGCCAAGAGTCAGGGGGCTCCTACGAGCAGTACTTC
CASRQESGGSYEQYF
>TRBJ1-2|.|.|TRBV10-3
TGTGCCATCTACGGGTCACGCTACACCTTC
CAIYGSRYTF
>TRBJ1-1|.|.|TRBV5-4
TGTGCCAGCAGCTTTACTTTCGGTTCGGGTACACCGAACACTGAAGCTTTCTTT
CASSFTFGSGTPNTEAFF
>TRBJ2-1|TRBD2|.|TRBV7-9
TGTGCCAGCAGCCCACACAGCGGGAGTAAGGCGTTGCAGTTCTTC
CASSPHSGSKALQFF
>TRBJ2-3|TRBD2|.|TRBV5-1
TGCGCCAGCAGCCCCGACGCGGGGGGTGGGGATACGCAGTATTTT
CASSPDAGGGDTQYF
>TRBJ2-1|TRBD2|.|TRBV4-3
TGCGCCAGCAGCCAAGAAGGGACTAGCGTACTCGTGGGTCGGAATGAGCAGTTCTTC
CASSQEGTSVLVGRNEQFF